This T cell receptor beta chain comes out of a study of T cells in Graves' hyperthyroidism and ophthalmopathy. This clonotype was seen ten or more times. The target antigen is unknown. Study results and caveats: The model predicted ophthalmopathy a median around 6.5 months before onset.

Trimming left V 1 base short and J 3 bases short, with 7 bases between. This CDR3 has 13 residues. CDR1 is GTSNPN, CDR2 SVGIG, per germline (reference sequence). What was amplified from RNA transcripts were TCR beta CDR3 regions. TCR CDR3 regions were first amplified by RT-PCR with HTBI primers. TCRdb re-analysed the multiplex PCR reads in MiXCR, keeping a single row per CDR3 protein. The sample lists fewer than 650,000 distinct CDR3 sequences, around 50% seen once, with about 40% in the top ten. V usage is TRBV30 and J usage is TRBJ1-5, with a weak D call TRBD1 (5 bases). The sample consisted of peripheral blood or thyroid tissue (not recorded which). The source is an adult woman with Graves' disease, either hyperthyroidism or ophthalmopathy (not recorded which). The chain's CDR3 is CAWSAGNNQPQHF. The DNA of the CDR3 is TGTGCCTGGAGTGCAGGGAACAATCAGCCCCAGCATTTT.